This T cell receptor beta chain comes out of a study of T cells after yellow fever vaccination. Overall study results and limits: Researchers report a weaker secondary response that nonetheless peaked faster, day 5 versus 15. Re-detected after boosting: most primary clones, around 97% of CD4 and 88% of CD8. Few clonotypes appeared in both CD4 and CD8 compartments.

The 5'RACE template-switching step produced TCR cDNA and added a universal primer site and UMIs. TCRdb redid the calling of the 5' RACE reads with MiXCR, one entry per CDR3 protein. Of about 210,000 distinct CDR3 sequences in the sample, around 6.7% were seen once. On this clonotype itself: Its antigen is not identified.

The sequence was collected from a man aged 25 to 45 who received the YFV17D yellow fever vaccine. This sample comprised CD4+ T cells sorted from PBMCs, obtained on the day of the yellow fever booster vaccination.

The DNA for the CDR3 is TGTGCCAGCAGTTTTCGACAGCGGGGGCCCCAGCATTTT. The encoded protein is CASSFRQRGPQHF. This rearrangement joins TRBV12-3 or TRBV12-4 to TRBJ1-5, with a weak D call TRBD1 (5 bases). The CDR3 length is 13 residues. V was trimmed by 3 bases and J by 9 bases, leaving 12 bases between them.